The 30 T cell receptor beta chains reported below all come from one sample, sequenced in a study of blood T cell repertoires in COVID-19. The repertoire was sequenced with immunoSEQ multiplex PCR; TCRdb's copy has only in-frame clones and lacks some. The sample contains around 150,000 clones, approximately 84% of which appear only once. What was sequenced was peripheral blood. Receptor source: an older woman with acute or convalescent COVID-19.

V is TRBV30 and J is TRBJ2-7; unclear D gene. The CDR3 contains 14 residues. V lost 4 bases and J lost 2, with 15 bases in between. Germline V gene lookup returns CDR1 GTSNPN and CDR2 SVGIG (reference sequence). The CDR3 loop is CAWTPSAVAYEQYF. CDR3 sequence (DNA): TGTGCCTGGACGCCCAGTGCGGTCGCCTACGAGCAGTACTTC. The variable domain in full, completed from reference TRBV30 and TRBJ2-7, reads SQTIHQWPATLVQPVGSPLSLECTVEGTSNPNLYWYRQAAGRGLQLLFYSVGIGQISSEVPQNLSASRPQDRQFILSSKKLLLSDSGFYLCAWTPSAVAYEQYFGPGTRLTVT.

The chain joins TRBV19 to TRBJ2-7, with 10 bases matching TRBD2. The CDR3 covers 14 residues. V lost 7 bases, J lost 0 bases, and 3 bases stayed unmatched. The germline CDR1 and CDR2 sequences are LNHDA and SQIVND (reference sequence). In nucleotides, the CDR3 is TGTGCCAGTACTCCTAGCGGGAGCTCCTACGAGCAGTACTTC. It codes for CASTPSGSSYEQYF.

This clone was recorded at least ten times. DNA of the CDR3: TGTGCCAGCAGTGACGATCGGCAGGGCTCTACTAACTATGGCTACACCTTC. This codes for CASSDDRQGSTNYGYTF. This chain uses TRBV2 with TRBJ1-2, with D possibly TRBD1 on 5 matching bases. The germline V gene has CDR1 SNHLY and CDR2 FYNNEI. V was pared by 3 bases and J by 0 bases, with 17 bases between. The CDR3 sequence is 17 residues long.

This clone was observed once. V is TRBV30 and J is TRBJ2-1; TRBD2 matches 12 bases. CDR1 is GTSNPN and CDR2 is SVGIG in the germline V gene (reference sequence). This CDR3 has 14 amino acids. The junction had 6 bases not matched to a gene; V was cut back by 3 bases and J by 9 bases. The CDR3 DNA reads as TGTGCCTGGAGACTAGCGGGAGGATCGGGTGAGCAGTTCTTC. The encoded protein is CAWRLAGGSGEQFF. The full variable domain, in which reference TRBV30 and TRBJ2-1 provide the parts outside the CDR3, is SQTIHQWPATLVQPVGSPLSLECTVEGTSNPNLYWYRQAAGRGLQLLFYSVGIGQISSEVPQNLSASRPQDRQFILSSKKLLLSDSGFYLCAWRLAGGSGEQFFGPGTRLTVL.

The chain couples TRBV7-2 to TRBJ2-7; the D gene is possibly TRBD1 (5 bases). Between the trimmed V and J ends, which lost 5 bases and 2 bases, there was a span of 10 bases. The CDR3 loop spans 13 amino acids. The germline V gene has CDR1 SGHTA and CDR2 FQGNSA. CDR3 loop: CASSERGTYEQYF. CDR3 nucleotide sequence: TGTGCCAGCAGCGAAAGGGGAACCTACGAGCAGTACTTC.

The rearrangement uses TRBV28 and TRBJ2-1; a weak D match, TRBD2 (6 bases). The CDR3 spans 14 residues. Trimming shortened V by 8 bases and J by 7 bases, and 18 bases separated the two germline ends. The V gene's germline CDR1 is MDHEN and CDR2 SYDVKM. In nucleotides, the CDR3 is TGTGCCAGCCGACAATGGCGGGGAGATAATGAGCAGTTCTTC. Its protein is CASRQWRGDNEQFF.

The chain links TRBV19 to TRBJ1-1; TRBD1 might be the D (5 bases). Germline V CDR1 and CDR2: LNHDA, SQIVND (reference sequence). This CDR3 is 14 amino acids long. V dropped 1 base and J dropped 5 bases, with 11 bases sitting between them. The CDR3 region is CASSIVRGETEAFF. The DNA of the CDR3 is TGTGCCAGTAGTATAGTTCGGGGGGAGACTGAAGCTTTCTTT.

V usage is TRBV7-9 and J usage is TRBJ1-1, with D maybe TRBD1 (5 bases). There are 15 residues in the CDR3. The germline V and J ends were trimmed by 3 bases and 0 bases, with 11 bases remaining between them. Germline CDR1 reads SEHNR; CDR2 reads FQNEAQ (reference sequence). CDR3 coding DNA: TGTGCCAGCAGCTTTTCGACAGTTCTGAACACTGAAGCTTTCTTT. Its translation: CASSFSTVLNTEAFF.

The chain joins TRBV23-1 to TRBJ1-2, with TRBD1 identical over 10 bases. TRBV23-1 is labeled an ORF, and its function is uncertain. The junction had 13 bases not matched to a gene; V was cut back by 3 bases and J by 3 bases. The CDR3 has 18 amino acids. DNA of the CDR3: TGCGCCAGCAGTCACCCCCCGGACAGGGGGATTCGTGACTATGGCTACACCTTC. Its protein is CASSHPPDRGIRDYGYTF.

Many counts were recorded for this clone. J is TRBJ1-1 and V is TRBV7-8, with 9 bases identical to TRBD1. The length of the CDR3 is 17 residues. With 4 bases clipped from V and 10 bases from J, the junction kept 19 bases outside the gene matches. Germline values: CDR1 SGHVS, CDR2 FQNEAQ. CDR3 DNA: TGTGCCAGCAGCTCGGTTCGTCCACCGGGACAGGGCGTTGGAGCTTTCTTT. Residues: CASSSVRPPGQGVGAFF.

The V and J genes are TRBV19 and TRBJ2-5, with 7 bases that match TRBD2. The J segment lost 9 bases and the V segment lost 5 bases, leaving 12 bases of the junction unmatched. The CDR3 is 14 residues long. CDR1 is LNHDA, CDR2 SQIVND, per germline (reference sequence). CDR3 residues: CASSFASGQYAQYF. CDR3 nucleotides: TGTGCCAGTAGTTTCGCTAGCGGTCAGTACGCCCAGTACTTC. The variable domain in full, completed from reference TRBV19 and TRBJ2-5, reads DGGITQSPKYLFRKEGQNVTLSCEQNLNHDAMYWYRQDPGQGLRLIYYSQIVNDFQKGDIAEGYSVSREKKESFPLTVTSAQKNPTAFYLCASSFASGQYAQYFGPGTRLLVL.

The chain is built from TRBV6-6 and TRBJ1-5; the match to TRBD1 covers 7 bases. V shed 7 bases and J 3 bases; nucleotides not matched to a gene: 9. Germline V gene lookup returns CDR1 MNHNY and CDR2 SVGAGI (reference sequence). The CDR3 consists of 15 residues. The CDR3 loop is CASTRGQLSNQPQHF. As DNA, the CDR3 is TGTGCCAGCACCCGGGGACAGCTTTCCAATCAGCCCCAGCATTTT.

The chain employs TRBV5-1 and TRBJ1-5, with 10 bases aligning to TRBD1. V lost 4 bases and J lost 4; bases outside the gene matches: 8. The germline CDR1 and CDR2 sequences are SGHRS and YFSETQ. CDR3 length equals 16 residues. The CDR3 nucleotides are TGCGCCAGCAGCCCCGGGACAGGGGATACTAATCAGCCCCAGCATTTT. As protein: CASSPGTGDTNQPQHF. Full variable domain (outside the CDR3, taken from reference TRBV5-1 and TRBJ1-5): KAGVTQTPRYLIKTRGQQVTLSCSPISGHRSVSWYQQTPGQGLQFLFEYFSETQRNKGNFPGRFSGRQFSNSRSEMNVSTLELGDSALYLCASSPGTGDTNQPQHFGDGTRLSIL.

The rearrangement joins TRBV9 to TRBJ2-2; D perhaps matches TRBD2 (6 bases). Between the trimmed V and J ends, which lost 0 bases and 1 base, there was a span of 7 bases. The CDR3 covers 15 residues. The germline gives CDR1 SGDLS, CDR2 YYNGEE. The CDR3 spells CASSVVGGNTGELFF. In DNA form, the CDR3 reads TGTGCCAGCAGCGTAGTGGGGGGGAACACCGGGGAGCTGTTTTTT. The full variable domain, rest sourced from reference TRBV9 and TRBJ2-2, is DSGVTQTPKHLITATGQRVTLRCSPRSGDLSVYWYQQSLDQGLQFLIQYYNGEERAKGNILERFSAQQFPDLHSELNLSSLELGDSALYFCASSVVGGNTGELFFGEGSRLTVL.

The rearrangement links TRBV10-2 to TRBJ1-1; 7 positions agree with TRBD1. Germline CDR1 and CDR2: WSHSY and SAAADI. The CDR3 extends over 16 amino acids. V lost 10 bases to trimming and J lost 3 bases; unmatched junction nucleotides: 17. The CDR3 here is CATAGGQGGTHTEAFF. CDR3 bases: TGCGCCACCGCCGGAGGGCAGGGGGGAACCCACACTGAAGCTTTCTTT.

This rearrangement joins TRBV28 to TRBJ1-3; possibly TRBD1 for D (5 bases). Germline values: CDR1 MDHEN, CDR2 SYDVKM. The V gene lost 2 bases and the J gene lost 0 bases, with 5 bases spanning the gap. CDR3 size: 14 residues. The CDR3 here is CASSLQGSGNTIYF. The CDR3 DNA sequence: TGTGCCAGCAGTTTACAGGGCTCTGGAAACACCATATATTTT.

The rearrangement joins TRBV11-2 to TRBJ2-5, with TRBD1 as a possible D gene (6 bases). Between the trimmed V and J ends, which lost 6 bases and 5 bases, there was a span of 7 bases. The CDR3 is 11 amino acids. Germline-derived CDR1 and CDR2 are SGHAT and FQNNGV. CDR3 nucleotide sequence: TGTGCCAGCAGGCAGGGGGAGACCCAGTACTTC. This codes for CASRQGETQYF.

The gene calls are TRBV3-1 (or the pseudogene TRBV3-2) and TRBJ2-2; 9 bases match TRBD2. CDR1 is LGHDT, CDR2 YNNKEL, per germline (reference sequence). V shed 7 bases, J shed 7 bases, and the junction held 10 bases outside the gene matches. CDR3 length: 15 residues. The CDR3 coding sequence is TGTGCCAGCACCGAGACTAGCGGAGTAGACGGGGAGCTGTTTTTT. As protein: CASTETSGVDGELFF.

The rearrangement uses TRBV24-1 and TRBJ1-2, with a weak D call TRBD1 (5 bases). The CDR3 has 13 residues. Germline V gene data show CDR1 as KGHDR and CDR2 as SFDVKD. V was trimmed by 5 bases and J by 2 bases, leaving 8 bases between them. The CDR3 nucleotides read TGTGCCACCAGTGTAGCAGGGAACTATGGCTACACCTTC. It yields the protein CATSVAGNYGYTF.

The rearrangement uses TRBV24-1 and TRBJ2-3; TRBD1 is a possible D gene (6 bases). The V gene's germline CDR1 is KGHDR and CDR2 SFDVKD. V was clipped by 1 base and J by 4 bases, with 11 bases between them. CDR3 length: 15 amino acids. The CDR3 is CATSDLGGEPDTQYF. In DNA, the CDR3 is TGTGCCACCAGTGATTTAGGGGGAGAGCCAGATACGCAGTATTTT.

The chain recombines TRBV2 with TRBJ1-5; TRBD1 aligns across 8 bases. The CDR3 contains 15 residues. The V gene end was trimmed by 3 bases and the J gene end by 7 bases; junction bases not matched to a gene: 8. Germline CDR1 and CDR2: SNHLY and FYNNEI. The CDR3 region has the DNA TGTGCCAGCAGTGAGGACAGGGTGGGATTCCAGCCCCAGCATTTT. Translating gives CASSEDRVGFQPQHF.

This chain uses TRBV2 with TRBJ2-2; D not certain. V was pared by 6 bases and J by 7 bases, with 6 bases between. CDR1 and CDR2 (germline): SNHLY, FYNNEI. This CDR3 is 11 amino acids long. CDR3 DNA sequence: TGTGCCAGCAGCTATAGCGGGGAGCTGTTTTTT. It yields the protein CASSYSGELFF.

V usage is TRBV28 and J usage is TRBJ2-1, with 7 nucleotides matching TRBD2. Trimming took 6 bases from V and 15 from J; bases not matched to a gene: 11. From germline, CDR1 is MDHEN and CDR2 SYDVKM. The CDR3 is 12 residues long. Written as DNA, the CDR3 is TGTGCCAGCAGCCACCTAGGACTAGGGCGGTTCTTC. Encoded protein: CASSHLGLGRFF.

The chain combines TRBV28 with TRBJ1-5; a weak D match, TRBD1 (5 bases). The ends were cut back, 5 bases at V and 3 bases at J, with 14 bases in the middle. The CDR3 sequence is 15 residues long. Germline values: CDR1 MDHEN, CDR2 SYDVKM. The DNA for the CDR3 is TGTGCCAGCAGTCCGCGACGGGGGGACAATCAGCCCCAGCATTTT. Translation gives CASSPRRGDNQPQHF.

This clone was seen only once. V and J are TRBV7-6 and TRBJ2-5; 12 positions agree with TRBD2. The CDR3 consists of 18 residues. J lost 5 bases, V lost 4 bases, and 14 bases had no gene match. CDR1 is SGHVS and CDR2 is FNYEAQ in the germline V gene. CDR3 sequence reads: CASSSLRLAGGAGETQYF. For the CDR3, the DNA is TGTGCCAGCAGCTCCCTAAGGCTAGCGGGAGGGGCTGGGGAGACCCAGTACTTC.

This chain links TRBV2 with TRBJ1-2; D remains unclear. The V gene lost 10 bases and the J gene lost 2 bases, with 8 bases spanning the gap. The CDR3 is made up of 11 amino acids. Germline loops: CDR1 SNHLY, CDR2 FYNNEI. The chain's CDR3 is CATGINYGYTF. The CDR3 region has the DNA TGTGCCACCGGGATAAACTATGGCTACACCTTC.

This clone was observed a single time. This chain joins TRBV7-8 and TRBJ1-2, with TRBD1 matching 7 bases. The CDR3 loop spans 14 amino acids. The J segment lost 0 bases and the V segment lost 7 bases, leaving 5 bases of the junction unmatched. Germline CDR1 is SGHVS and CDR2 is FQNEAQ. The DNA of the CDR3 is TGTGCCAGCAAGGGACAGAGTACTAACTATGGCTACACCTTC. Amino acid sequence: CASKGQSTNYGYTF.

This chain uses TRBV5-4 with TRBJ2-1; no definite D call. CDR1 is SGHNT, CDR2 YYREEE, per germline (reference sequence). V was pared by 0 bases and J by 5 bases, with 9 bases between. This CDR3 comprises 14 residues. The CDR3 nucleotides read TGTGCCAGCAGCTTGGGTGGCGGTGACAATGAGCAGTTCTTC. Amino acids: CASSLGGGDNEQFF.

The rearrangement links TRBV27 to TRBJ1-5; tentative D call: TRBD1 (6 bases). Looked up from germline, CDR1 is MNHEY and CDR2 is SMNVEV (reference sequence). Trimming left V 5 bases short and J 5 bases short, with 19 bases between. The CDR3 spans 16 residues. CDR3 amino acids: CASSAQKGGRDQPQHF. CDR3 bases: TGTGCCAGCAGTGCCCAGAAAGGGGGGAGGGATCAGCCCCAGCATTTT.

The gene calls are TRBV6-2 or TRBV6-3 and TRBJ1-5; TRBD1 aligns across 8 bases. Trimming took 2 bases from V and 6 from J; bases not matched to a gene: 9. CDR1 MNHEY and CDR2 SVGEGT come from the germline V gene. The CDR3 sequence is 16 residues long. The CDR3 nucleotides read TGTGCCAGCAGTTACCCGGGACAGGATAGCGCTCAGCCCCAGCATTTT. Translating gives CASSYPGQDSAQPQHF.